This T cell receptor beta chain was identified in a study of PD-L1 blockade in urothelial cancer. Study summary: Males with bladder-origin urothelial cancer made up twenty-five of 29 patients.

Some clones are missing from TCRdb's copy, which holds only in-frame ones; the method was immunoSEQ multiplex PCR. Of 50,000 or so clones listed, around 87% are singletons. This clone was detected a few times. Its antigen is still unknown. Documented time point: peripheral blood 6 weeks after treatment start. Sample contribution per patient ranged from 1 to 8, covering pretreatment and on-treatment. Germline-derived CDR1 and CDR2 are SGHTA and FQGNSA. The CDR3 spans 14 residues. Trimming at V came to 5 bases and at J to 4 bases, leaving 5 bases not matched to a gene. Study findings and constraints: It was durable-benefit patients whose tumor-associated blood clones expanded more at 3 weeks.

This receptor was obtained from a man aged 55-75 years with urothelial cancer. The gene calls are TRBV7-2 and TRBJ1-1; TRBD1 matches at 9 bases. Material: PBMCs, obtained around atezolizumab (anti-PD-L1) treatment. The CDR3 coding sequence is TGTGCCAGCAGCGGACAGGGGCCGGGCACTGAAGCTTTCTTT. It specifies CASSGQGPGTEAFF.